The clone carrying this TCR beta chain was observed many times. Sample barcodes and UMIs were carried by the TCR alpha and TCR beta cDNA libraries that 5'RACE generated with constant-segment primers. TCRdb passed the 5' RACE reads through MiXCR, listing each CDR3 protein once. The profile shows fewer than 600,000 distinct CDR3 sequences, about 22% of them singletons. This CDR3 has 15 residues. Germline V gene data show CDR1 as SGDLS and CDR2 as YYNGEE. Trimming removed 0 bases from V and 4 bases from J, with 13 bases in between. The data are from a study of T-cell memory formation after mild COVID-19.

Sequences were obtained from PBMCs or a T cell subset sorted from them (not recorded which). This chain links TRBV9 with TRBJ2-5; tentatively, D is TRBD2 (5 bases). The TCR originated in an adult woman who had mild COVID-19 (a few samples of this study predate the infection). Cell type and time point are not known. CDR3 sequence: CASSVAPGSIETQYF. DNA of the CDR3: TGTGCCAGCAGCGTAGCTCCGGGGAGCATAGAGACCCAGTACTTC.